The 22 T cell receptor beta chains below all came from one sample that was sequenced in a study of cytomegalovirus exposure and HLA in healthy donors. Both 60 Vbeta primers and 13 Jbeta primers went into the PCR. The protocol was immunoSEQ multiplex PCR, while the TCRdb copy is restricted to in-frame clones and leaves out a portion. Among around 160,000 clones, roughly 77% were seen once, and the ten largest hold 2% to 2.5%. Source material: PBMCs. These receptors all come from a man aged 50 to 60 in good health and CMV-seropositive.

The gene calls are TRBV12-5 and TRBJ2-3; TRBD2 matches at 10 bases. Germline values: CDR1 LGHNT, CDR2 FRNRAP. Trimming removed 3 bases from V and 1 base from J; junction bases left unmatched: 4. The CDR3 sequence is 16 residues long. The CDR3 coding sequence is TGTGCTAGTGGTTTTGGACTAGCGGAACGCACAGATACGCAGTATTTT. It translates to CASGFGLAERTDTQYF.

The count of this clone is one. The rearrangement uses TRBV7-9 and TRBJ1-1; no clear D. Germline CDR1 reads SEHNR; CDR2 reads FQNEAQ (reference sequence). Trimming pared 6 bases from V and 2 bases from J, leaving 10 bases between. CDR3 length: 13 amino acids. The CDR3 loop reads CASSRVSNTEAFF. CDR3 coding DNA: TGTGCCAGCAGTCGTGTCAGTAACACTGAAGCTTTCTTT. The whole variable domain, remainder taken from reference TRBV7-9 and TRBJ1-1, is DTGVSQNPRHKITKRGQNVTFRCDPISEHNRLYWYRQTLGQGPEFLTYFQNEAQLEKSRLLSDRFSAERPKGSFSTLEIQRTEQGDSAMYLCASSRVSNTEAFFGQGTRLTVV.

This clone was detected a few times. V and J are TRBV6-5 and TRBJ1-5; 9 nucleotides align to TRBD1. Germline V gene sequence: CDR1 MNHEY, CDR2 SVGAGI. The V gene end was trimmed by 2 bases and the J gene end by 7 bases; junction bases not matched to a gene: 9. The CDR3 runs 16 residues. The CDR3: CASSYRRTGEGQPQHF. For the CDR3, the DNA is TGTGCCAGCAGTTACCGACGGACAGGGGAAGGGCAGCCCCAGCATTTT.

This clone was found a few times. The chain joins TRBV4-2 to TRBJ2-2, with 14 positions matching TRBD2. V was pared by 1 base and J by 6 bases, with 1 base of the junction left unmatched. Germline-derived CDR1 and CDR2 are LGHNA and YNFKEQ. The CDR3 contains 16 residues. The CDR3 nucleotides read TGTGCCAGCAGCCAAGGACTAGCGGGGGGGCCCGGGGAGCTGTTTTTT. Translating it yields CASSQGLAGGPGELFF.

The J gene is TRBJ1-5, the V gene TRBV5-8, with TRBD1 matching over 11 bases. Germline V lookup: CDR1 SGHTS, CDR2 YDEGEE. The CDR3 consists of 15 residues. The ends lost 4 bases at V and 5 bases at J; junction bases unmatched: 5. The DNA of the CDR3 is TGTGCCAGCAGCCAAGGACAGGGGGCATATCAGCCCCAGCATTTT. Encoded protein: CASSQGQGAYQPQHF.

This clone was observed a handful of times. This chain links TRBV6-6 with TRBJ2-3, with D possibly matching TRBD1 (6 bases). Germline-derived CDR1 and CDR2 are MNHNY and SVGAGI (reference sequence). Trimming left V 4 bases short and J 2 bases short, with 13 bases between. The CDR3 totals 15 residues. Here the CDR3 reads CASSSNRALTDTQYF. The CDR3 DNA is TGTGCCAGCAGTTCTAACAGGGCCCTCACAGATACGCAGTATTTT.

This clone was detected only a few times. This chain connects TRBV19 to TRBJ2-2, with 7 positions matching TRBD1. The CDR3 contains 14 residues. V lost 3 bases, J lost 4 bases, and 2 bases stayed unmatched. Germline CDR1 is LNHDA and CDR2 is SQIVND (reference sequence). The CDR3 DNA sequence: TGTGCCAGTAGTATGGCAGGGGGCACCGGGGAGCTGTTTTTT. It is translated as CASSMAGGTGELFF.

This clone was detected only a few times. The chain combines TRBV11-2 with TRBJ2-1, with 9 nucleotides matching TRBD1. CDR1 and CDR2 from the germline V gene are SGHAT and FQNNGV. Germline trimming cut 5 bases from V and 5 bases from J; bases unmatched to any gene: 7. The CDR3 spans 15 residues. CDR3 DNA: TGTGCCAGCAGCGAACAGGGGGCGATAAACAATGAGCAGTTCTTC. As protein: CASSEQGAINNEQFF.

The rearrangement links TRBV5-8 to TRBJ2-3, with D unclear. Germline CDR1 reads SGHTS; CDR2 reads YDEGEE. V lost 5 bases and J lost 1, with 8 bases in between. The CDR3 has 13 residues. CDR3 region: CASRRSGTDTQYF. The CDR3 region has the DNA TGTGCCAGCAGGCGGTCCGGCACAGATACGCAGTATTTT.

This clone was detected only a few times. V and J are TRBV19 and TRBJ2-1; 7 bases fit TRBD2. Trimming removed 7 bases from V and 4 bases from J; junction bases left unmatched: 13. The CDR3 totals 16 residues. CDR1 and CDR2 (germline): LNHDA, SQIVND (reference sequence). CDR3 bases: TGTGCCAGTACAAATTACCCCGGGACTATGTACAATGAGCAGTTCTTC. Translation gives CASTNYPGTMYNEQFF.

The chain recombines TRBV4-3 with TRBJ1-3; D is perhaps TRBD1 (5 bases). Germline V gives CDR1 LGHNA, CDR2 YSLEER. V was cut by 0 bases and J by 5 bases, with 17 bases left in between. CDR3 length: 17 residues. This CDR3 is CASSQEIRGRERNTIYF. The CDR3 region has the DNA TGCGCCAGCAGCCAAGAAATTCGTGGCAGGGAAAGAAACACCATATATTTT.

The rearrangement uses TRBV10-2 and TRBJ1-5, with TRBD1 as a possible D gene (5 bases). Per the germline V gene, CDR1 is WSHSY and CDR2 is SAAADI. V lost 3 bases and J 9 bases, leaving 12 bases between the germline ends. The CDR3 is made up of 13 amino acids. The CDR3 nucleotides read TGCGCCAGCAGTGAACCCAGGGAAAGGCCCCAGCATTTT. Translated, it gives CASSEPRERPQHF.

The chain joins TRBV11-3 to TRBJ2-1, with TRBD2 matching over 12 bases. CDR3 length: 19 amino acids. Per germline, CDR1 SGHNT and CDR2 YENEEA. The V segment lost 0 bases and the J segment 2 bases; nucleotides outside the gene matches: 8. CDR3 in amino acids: CASSLDPGTSGRAYNEQFF. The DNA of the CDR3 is TGTGCCAGCAGCTTAGATCCGGGGACTAGCGGGCGGGCCTACAATGAGCAGTTCTTC.

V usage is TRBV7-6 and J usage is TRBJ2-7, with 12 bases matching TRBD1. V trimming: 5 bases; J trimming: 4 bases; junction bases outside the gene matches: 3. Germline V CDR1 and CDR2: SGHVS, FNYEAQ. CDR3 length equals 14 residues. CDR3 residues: CASSPGQGAYEQYF. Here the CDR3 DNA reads TGTGCCAGCAGCCCGGGACAGGGGGCATACGAGCAGTACTTC.

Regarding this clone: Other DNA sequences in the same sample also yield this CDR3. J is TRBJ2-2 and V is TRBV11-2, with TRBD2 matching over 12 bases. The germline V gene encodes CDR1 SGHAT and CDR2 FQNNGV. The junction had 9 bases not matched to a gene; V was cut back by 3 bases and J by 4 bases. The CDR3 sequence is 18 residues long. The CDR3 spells CASSFSLAGGLGTGELFF. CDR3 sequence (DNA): TGTGCCAGCAGCTTCTCCCTAGCGGGGGGGCTCGGCACCGGGGAGCTGTTTTTT.

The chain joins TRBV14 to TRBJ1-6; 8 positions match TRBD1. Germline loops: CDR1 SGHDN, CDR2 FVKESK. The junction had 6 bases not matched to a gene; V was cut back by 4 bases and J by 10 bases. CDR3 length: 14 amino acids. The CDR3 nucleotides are TGTGCCAGCAGCCTCACAGGGGGTCGGTCACCCCTCCACTTT. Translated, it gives CASSLTGGRSPLHF.

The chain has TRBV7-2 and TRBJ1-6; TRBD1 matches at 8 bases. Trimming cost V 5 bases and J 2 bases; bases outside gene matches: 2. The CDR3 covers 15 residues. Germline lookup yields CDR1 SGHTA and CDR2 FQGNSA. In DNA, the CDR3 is TGTGCCAGCAGCGCGGACAGGGCCTATAATTCACCCCTCCACTTT. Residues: CASSADRAYNSPLHF.

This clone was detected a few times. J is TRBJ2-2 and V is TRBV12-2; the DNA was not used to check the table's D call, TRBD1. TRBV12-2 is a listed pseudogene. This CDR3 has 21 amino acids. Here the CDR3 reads CASRLEFSGQGSHFDTGELFF. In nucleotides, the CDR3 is TGTGCAAGTCGCTTAGAGTTTTCGGGACAGGGATCTCACTTCGACACCGGGGAGCTGTTTTTT.

CDR3: CSGSHRETQYF. The CDR3 DNA sequence: TGCAGCGGTAGTCATCGAGAGACCCAGTACTTC. This sequence joins TRBV29-1 and TRBJ2-5; D is uncertain. V was trimmed by 7 bases and J by 4 bases, leaving 10 bases between them. Germline V gene data show CDR1 as SQVTM and CDR2 as ANQGSEA. The CDR3 contains 11 residues.

This chain's CDR3 is CASSQERQSAYEQYF. DNA for the CDR3: TGCGCCAGCAGCCAAGAGCGACAGTCCGCCTACGAGCAGTACTTC. The chain has TRBV4-1 and TRBJ2-7; D is possibly TRBD1 (5 bases). Germline lookup yields CDR1 MGHRA and CDR2 YSYEKL. The ends were cut back, 0 bases at V and 2 bases at J, with 11 bases in the middle. The CDR3 has 15 residues.

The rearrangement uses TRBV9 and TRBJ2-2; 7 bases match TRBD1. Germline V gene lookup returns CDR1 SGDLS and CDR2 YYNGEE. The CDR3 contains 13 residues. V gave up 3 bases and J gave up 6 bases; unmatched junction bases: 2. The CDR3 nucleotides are TGTGCCAGCAGCGGACAGGGCTCCGGGGAGCTGTTTTTT. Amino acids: CASSGQGSGELFF.

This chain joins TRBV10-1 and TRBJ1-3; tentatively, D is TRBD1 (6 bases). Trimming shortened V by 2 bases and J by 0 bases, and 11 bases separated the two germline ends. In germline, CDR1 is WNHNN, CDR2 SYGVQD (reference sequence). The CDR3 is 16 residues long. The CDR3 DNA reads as TGCGCCAGCAGTGAGAACAGGGCAAGCTCTGGAAACACCATATATTTT. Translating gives CASSENRASSGNTIYF.